This T cell receptor (beta chain) was recovered during a study of blood T cell repertoires in COVID-19. Here immunoSEQ multiplex PCR was the method, and the copy in TCRdb shows in-frame clones only, minus some. The sample holds over 200,000 clones, 80% to 90% seen once. The CDR3 loop spans 15 amino acids. Germline V gives CDR1 SGHRS, CDR2 YFSETQ. V dropped 7 bases and J dropped 4 bases, with 20 bases sitting between them. The material sequenced was PBMCs or T cells enriched from blood (not recorded which). The TCR sequence derives from a man younger than 30 with acute COVID-19. This rearrangement joins TRBV5-1 to TRBJ2-5; D is perhaps TRBD2 (6 bases). This chain's CDR3 is CASSTVPGVGETQYF. As DNA, the CDR3 is TGCGCCAGCTCGACTGTACCGGGGGTGGGAGAGACCCAGTACTTC.